These 5 T cell receptor beta chains were all obtained from the same sample, sequenced in a study of cytomegalovirus exposure and HLA in healthy donors. The PCR ran on 60 Vbeta and 13 Jbeta primers. Profiling relied on immunoSEQ multiplex PCR, and the TCRdb table lists in-frame clones only, not all of them. The sample consists of roughly 120,000 clones, 75% to 80% of them appearing once. The sample taken for sequencing was PBMCs. Every receptor here comes from a woman in her 30s in good health and CMV-seronegative.

The rearrangement links TRBV10-3 to TRBJ2-7, with 9 bases fitting TRBD1. The V gene end was trimmed by 7 bases and the J gene end by 3 bases; junction bases not matched to a gene: 7. CDR1 and CDR2 (germline): ENHRY, SYGVKD. This CDR3 has 14 amino acids. The CDR3 coding sequence is TGTGCCATCAAAGTCCGGGACAGGGACTACGAGCAGTACTTC. It encodes CAIKVRDRDYEQYF.

J is TRBJ2-7 and V is TRBV4-1; 9 nucleotides line up with TRBD2. Germline V gene lookup returns CDR1 MGHRA and CDR2 YSYEKL. The trim removed 0 bases at V and 1 base at J, leaving 7 bases unmatched. The CDR3 extends over 17 amino acids. The CDR3 sequence: CASSQDTGREGSYEQYF. The CDR3 bases are TGCGCCAGCAGCCAAGACACCGGGCGGGAGGGATCCTACGAGCAGTACTTC.

The rearrangement links TRBV28 to TRBJ1-1, with 8 bases identical to TRBD1. The CDR3 totals 15 residues. Germline CDR1 and CDR2: MDHEN and SYDVKM. V shed 5 bases, J shed 1 base, and the junction held 6 bases outside the gene matches. CDR3 in amino acids: CASSPTRGRNTEAFF. The CDR3 DNA is TGTGCCAGCAGTCCCACCAGGGGGCGGAACACTGAAGCTTTCTTT.

This clone was counted between two and nine times. V and J are TRBV5-4 and TRBJ2-2; 14 nucleotides match TRBD2. CDR3 length: 15 amino acids. With V trimmed by 6 bases and J by 5 bases, 3 bases remained unmatched. Germline CDR1 and CDR2: SGHNT and YYREEE (reference sequence). The CDR3 loop reads CASTGLAGATGELFF. The CDR3 nucleotides are TGTGCCAGCACGGGACTAGCGGGAGCTACCGGGGAGCTGTTTTTT.

Here the CDR3 reads CASSDSPLVLAGTYNEQFF. CDR3 nucleotides: TGTGCCAGCAGTGACTCTCCCCTCGTACTAGCGGGGACGTACAATGAGCAGTTCTTC. The chain employs TRBV6-4 and TRBJ2-1, with 10 bases fitting TRBD2. The V gene's germline CDR1 is MRHNA and CDR2 SNTAGT. With V trimmed by 0 bases and J by 4 bases, 12 bases remained unmatched. The CDR3 extends over 19 amino acids.